This passage covers 27 T cell receptor beta chains from one sample sequenced in a study of shared clonotypes between healthy human individuals. Clones were sequenced by immunoSEQ multiplex PCR, and TCRdb holds only the in-frame ones, with some missing. This sample carries some 2 million clones, 95% of them seen once, and the ten largest clones take roughly 0.13%. Source material: naive CD4+ T cells sorted from blood. The subset was: CD45RA+ positively selected. The receptors stem from a man between 18 and 35 years old in good health.

The chain recombines TRBV4-1 with TRBJ1-2; D call uncertain. Germline values: CDR1 MGHRA, CDR2 YSYEKL. V dropped 8 bases and J dropped 2 bases, with 27 bases sitting between them. CDR3 length: 18 amino acids. Here the CDR3 DNA reads TGCGCCAGCCCCCCCCCGCGGAGGGAGGGAGGGAAGAACTATGGCTACACCTTC. This gives the protein CASPPPRREGGKNYGYTF.

V gene TRBV6-1 combines with J gene TRBJ1-2; D gene ambiguous. Trimming took 0 bases from V and 4 from J, leaving 12 bases between them. The length of the CDR3 is 15 residues. Germline values: CDR1 MNHNS, CDR2 SASEGT. This CDR3 reads CASSEALPGVYGYTF. The CDR3 nucleotides read TGTGCCAGCAGTGAAGCGCTTCCAGGAGTCTATGGCTACACCTTC.

This chain joins TRBV5-6 and TRBJ1-2, with 10 bases identical to TRBD1. The CDR3 runs 17 residues. Germline V CDR1 and CDR2: SGHDT, YYEEEE. J gave up 2 bases and V 4 bases, and 11 bases lay outside the gene matches. The CDR3 here is CASSSTGTGVGNYGYTF. The CDR3 DNA follows: TGTGCCAGCAGCAGTACCGGGACAGGGGTAGGGAACTATGGCTACACCTTC.

This rearrangement joins TRBV7-8 to TRBJ1-2; D ambiguous. CDR1 and CDR2 from the germline V gene are SGHVS and FQNEAQ. The V end was cut by 1 base, the J end by 4 bases, with 16 bases between. CDR3 length: 16 amino acids. CDR3 nucleotide sequence: TGTGCCAGCAGCTTAGTAACGTTTGTACCCAGCTATGGCTACACCTTC. This translates into CASSLVTFVPSYGYTF. Using reference TRBV7-8 and TRBJ1-2 for the parts outside the CDR3, the full variable domain is GAGVSQSPRYKVAKRGQDVALRCDPISGHVSLFWYQQALGQGPEFLTYFQNEAQLDKSGLPSDRFFAERPEGSVSTLKIQRTQQEDSAVYLCASSLVTFVPSYGYTFGSGTRLTVV.

This chain joins TRBV2 and TRBJ2-7; no definite D call. CDR1 is SNHLY, CDR2 FYNNEI, per germline. The CDR3 has 13 residues. Trimming took 7 bases from V and 0 from J, leaving 10 bases between them. DNA of the CDR3: TGTGCCAGCAACGGGCAGCTCTCCTACGAGCAGTACTTC. It is translated as CASNGQLSYEQYF. Full variable domain (rest looked up from reference TRBV2 and TRBJ2-7): EPEVTQTPSHQVTQMGQEVILRCVPISNHLYFYWYRQILGQKVEFLVSFYNNEISEKSEIFDDQFSVERPDGSNFTLKIRSTKLEDSAMYFCASNGQLSYEQYFGPGTRLTVT.

The CDR3 loop is CASSVGQGMFYNEQFF. The CDR3 DNA is TGTGCCAGCAGCGTGGGACAGGGGATGTTCTACAATGAGCAGTTCTTC. The V gene is TRBV9, the J gene TRBJ2-1; TRBD1 aligns across 10 bases. The CDR3 spans 16 residues. The germline gives CDR1 SGDLS, CDR2 YYNGEE. The trim removed 2 bases at V and 3 bases at J, leaving 5 bases unmatched.

The CDR3 is CASSLVAASYNEQFF. The CDR3 DNA sequence: TGTGCCAGCAGCTTGGTAGCGGCTTCCTACAATGAGCAGTTCTTC. V gene TRBV11-2 combines with J gene TRBJ2-1, with a tentative D call TRBD2 (6 bases). The CDR3 covers 15 residues. Germline CDR1 and CDR2: SGHAT and FQNNGV. The germline V and J ends were trimmed by 3 bases and 1 base, with 10 bases remaining between them. The full variable domain, with the rest looked up from reference TRBV11-2 and TRBJ2-1, is EAGVAQSPRYKIIEKRQSVAFWCNPISGHATLYWYQQILGQGPKLLIQFQNNGVVDDSQLPKDRFSAERLKGVDSTLKIQPAKLEDSAVYLCASSLVAASYNEQFFGPGTRLTVL.

The chain uses TRBV10-3 and TRBJ2-5; TRBD2 agrees at 8 bases. This CDR3 is built from 17 residues. Germline assignment: CDR1 ENHRY and CDR2 SYGVKD. After removal of 3 bases from V and 6 bases from J, the junction contained 15 bases not matched to a gene. CDR3 sequence reads: CAISESVQSGSSQTQYF. The CDR3 region has the DNA TGTGCCATCAGTGAAAGCGTCCAGAGCGGGAGTAGCCAGACCCAGTACTTC.

The J gene is TRBJ2-1, the V gene TRBV5-1; 7 nucleotides agree with TRBD1. There are 14 residues in the CDR3. J was trimmed by 7 bases and V by 2 bases; bases with no gene match: 6. CDR1 is SGHRS and CDR2 is YFSETQ in the germline V gene. The CDR3: CASSFDRVGNEQFF. CDR3 DNA: TGCGCCAGCAGCTTTGACAGGGTTGGGAATGAGCAGTTCTTC. The variable domain in full, with the rest retrieved from reference TRBV5-1 and TRBJ2-1, is KAGVTQTPRYLIKTRGQQVTLSCSPISGHRSVSWYQQTPGQGLQFLFEYFSETQRNKGNFPGRFSGRQFSNSRSEMNVSTLELGDSALYLCASSFDRVGNEQFFGPGTRLTVL.

This sequence joins TRBV11-2 and TRBJ1-2; D possibly corresponds to TRBD1 (5 bases). Trimming took off 5 bases at V and 4 bases at J, with 23 bases between the two ends. The CDR3 length is 17 residues. The V gene's germline CDR1 is SGHAT and CDR2 FQNNGV. The CDR3 sequence: CASSREGSGQTIYGYTF. In DNA form, the CDR3 reads TGTGCCAGCAGCCGAGAGGGATCGGGGCAGACTATCTATGGCTACACCTTC. The entire variable domain, with the rest obtained from reference TRBV11-2 and TRBJ1-2, is as follows: EAGVAQSPRYKIIEKRQSVAFWCNPISGHATLYWYQQILGQGPKLLIQFQNNGVVDDSQLPKDRFSAERLKGVDSTLKIQPAKLEDSAVYLCASSREGSGQTIYGYTFGSGTRLTVV.

V and J are TRBV7-2 and TRBJ1-6; a weak D match, TRBD1 (6 bases). The V end lost 4 bases, the J end lost 10 bases, and 14 bases lay between the germline ends. CDR1 and CDR2 from the germline V gene are SGHTA and FQGNSA. The CDR3 runs to 14 residues. This CDR3 reads CASSSRQVLSPLHF. The CDR3 nucleotides read TGTGCCAGCAGCTCCCGACAGGTACTCTCACCCCTCCACTTT. Together with reference TRBV7-2 and TRBJ1-6, the CDR3 gives the full variable domain: GAGVSQSPSNKVTEKGKDVELRCDPISGHTALYWYRQSLGQGLEFLIYFQGNSAPDKSGLPSDRFSAERTGGSVSTLTIQRTQQEDSAVYLCASSSRQVLSPLHFGNGTRLTVT.

The V gene is TRBV5-1, the J gene TRBJ2-3; 9 nucleotides agree with TRBD2. This CDR3 region has 15 residues. V was clipped by 4 bases and J by 3 bases; unmatched bases: 6. The germline V gene has CDR1 SGHRS and CDR2 YFSETQ. In DNA form, the CDR3 reads TGCGCCAGCAGCGTGGAAGCGGGGGGTACAGATACGCAGTATTTT. It yields the protein CASSVEAGGTDTQYF.

V is TRBV25-1 and J is TRBJ1-6, with D tentatively TRBD1 (6 bases). V shed 2 bases and J shed 10 bases, with 18 bases lying between them. The CDR3 covers 16 residues. Germline assignment: CDR1 MGHDK and CDR2 SYGVNS. The chain's CDR3 is CASSEPGGRGGSPLHF. CDR3 bases: TGTGCCAGCAGTGAACCCGGGGGCAGGGGAGGCTCACCCCTCCACTTT.

This chain uses TRBV5-1 with TRBJ2-3; the match to TRBD2 covers 12 bases. Germline V gene lookup returns CDR1 SGHRS and CDR2 YFSETQ. J lost 2 bases, V lost 7 bases, and 8 bases had no gene match. CDR3 length: 16 amino acids. Here the CDR3 DNA reads TGCGCCAGCGCGCCCGGACTAGCGGGGTTCACAGATACGCAGTATTTT. It yields the protein CASAPGLAGFTDTQYF.

The chain carries TRBV28 and TRBJ2-5, with D unclear. V lost 5 bases to trimming and J lost 5 bases, with 15 bases between them. Germline V gives CDR1 MDHEN, CDR2 SYDVKM. This CDR3 spans 14 amino acids. The CDR3 nucleotides read TGTGCCAGCAGTCTCAGACCGGAATGGGAGACCCAGTACTTC. It codes for CASSLRPEWETQYF.

This chain joins TRBV7-6 and TRBJ1-6; 7 bases match TRBD1. This CDR3 is 18 amino acids long. Germline V gene lookup returns CDR1 SGHVS and CDR2 FNYEAQ. The V and J ends lost 4 bases and 0 bases, in that order; junction bases with no gene match: 9. The CDR3 protein is CASSSLTGQSSYNSPLHF. The CDR3 coding sequence is TGTGCCAGCAGCTCGCTGACAGGGCAGAGCTCCTATAATTCACCCCTCCACTTT.

For this clone: The sample contains more than one DNA sequence encoding this CDR3. This chain connects TRBV2 to TRBJ2-2; no clear D gene. V lost 6 bases and J 1 base, leaving 6 bases between the germline ends. The CDR3 spans 13 residues. Germline V gives CDR1 SNHLY, CDR2 FYNNEI. The CDR3 protein is CASRTENTGELFF. The DNA for the CDR3 is TGTGCCAGCAGAACGGAGAACACCGGGGAGCTGTTTTTT.

The V and J genes are TRBV7-3 and TRBJ2-7; 12 bases are a match to TRBD2. The ends lost 8 bases at V and 6 bases at J; junction bases unmatched: 17. The CDR3 runs to 17 residues. Looked up from germline, CDR1 is SGHTA and CDR2 is FQGTGA. As DNA, the CDR3 is TGTGCCAGCTACCGGGACAGGGAACGGACTAGCGGGACCGAGCAGTACTTC. This codes for CASYRDRERTSGTEQYF.

The chain has TRBV11-2 and TRBJ2-1; D is perhaps TRBD1 (6 bases). Germline V gene sequence: CDR1 SGHAT, CDR2 FQNNGV. V lost 4 bases and J lost 5, with 18 bases in between. The length of the CDR3 is 16 residues. CDR3 sequence (DNA): TGTGCCAGCAGCTCAGGGACAACCCTCAGGGACAATGAGCAGTTCTTC. Translating it yields CASSSGTTLRDNEQFF.

The gene calls are TRBV19 and TRBJ1-4; the match to TRBD1 covers 8 bases. Germline assignment: CDR1 LNHDA and CDR2 SQIVND (reference sequence). V shed 3 bases and J 5 bases; nucleotides not matched to a gene: 2. The CDR3 totals 14 residues. The CDR3: CASSMGQANEKLFF. CDR3 bases: TGTGCCAGTAGTATGGGACAGGCAAATGAAAAACTGTTTTTT.

This CDR3 reads CASSTPRVASYNEQFF. CDR3 sequence (DNA): TGTGCCAGCAGTACCCCTAGAGTAGCTTCCTACAATGAGCAGTTCTTC. The V and J genes are TRBV28 and TRBJ2-1; the D is unclear. CDR1 and CDR2 (germline): MDHEN, SYDVKM. Trimming took 5 bases from V and 1 from J, leaving 15 bases between them. The length of the CDR3 is 16 residues.

The V call is TRBV6-6, the J call TRBJ2-7, with 13 bases aligning to TRBD2. Germline V gene sequence: CDR1 MNHNY, CDR2 SVGAGI (reference sequence). Losses at the gene ends were 5 bases for V and 5 bases for J; bases not matched to a gene: 9. The CDR3 covers 16 residues. CDR3 loop: CASSPRTSGSVNEQYF. The DNA of the CDR3 is TGTGCCAGCAGTCCGCGGACTAGCGGGAGTGTGAACGAGCAGTACTTC.

This clone was seen only once. This chain connects TRBV7-8 to TRBJ1-4; D unresolved. The CDR3 has 15 residues. CDR1 and CDR2 (germline): SGHVS, FQNEAQ. Trimming pared 5 bases from V and 0 bases from J, leaving 10 bases between. CDR3 sequence (DNA): TGTGCCAGCAGCCATGGAGATGCAACTAATGAAAAACTGTTTTTT. This translates into CASSHGDATNEKLFF.

Remarks on this clone: This sample also contains other DNA sequences that code for the same CDR3. This chain links TRBV7-2 with TRBJ2-3; D is uncertain. The V gene's germline CDR1 is SGHTA and CDR2 FQGNSA. The V end lost 3 bases, the J end lost 2 bases, and 6 bases lay between the germline ends. CDR3 length: 13 amino acids. The CDR3, as DNA: TGTGCCAGCAGCTTGGGTGCCACAGATACGCAGTATTTT. This gives the protein CASSLGATDTQYF.

A single count supports this clone. This rearrangement joins TRBV5-5 to TRBJ1-5, with 7 bases fitting TRBD1. The CDR3 is made up of 16 amino acids. Germline values: CDR1 SGHKS, CDR2 YYEKEE (reference sequence). V shed 0 bases and J 3 bases; nucleotides not matched to a gene: 6. CDR3 residues: CASSLEGGLFNQPQHF. CDR3 coding DNA: TGTGCCAGCAGCTTGGAAGGGGGCCTCTTCAATCAGCCCCAGCATTTT.

This clone was seen just once. The sample contains more than one DNA sequence encoding this CDR3. The DNA of the CDR3 is TGTGCCAGTAGTATGGGAAGCGGGTCCTACGAGCAGTACTTC. This sequence encodes CASSMGSGSYEQYF. The V and J genes are TRBV19 and TRBJ2-7; D perhaps matches TRBD2 (6 bases). The CDR3 sequence is 14 residues long. CDR1 is LNHDA and CDR2 is SQIVND in the germline V gene (reference sequence). The V gene lost 3 bases and the J gene lost 1 base, with 10 bases spanning the gap.

Only one count was recorded for this clone. The V call is TRBV28, the J call TRBJ1-1; D is perhaps TRBD1 (6 bases). CDR3 length: 13 residues. V was trimmed by 6 bases and J by 3 bases, leaving 11 bases between them. The germline gives CDR1 MDHEN, CDR2 SYDVKM. The CDR3 reads CASRTPGDTEAFF. The CDR3 nucleotides read TGTGCCAGCAGGACTCCAGGGGACACTGAAGCTTTCTTT.